This passage covers 25 T cell receptor beta chains from one sample sequenced in a study of tumor-infiltrating lymphocytes in primary liver carcinoma. Using a constant-region primer together with ProtoScript II reverse transcriptase, TCR beta cDNA was made from approximately 500 ng of total RNA. Libraries covering TCR beta were generated through three nested multiplex PCR rounds (using a slightly modified ARM-PCR). The two initial PCR rounds, roughly 10 cycles each, used TRBV1-TRBV30 forward and C-beta reverse primers. TCRdb re-called the multiplex PCR reads with MiXCR, one entry per CDR3 protein. The sample lists 50,000 to 70,000 distinct CDR3 sequences; over 65% were seen once. The source material, about 18-33 mg of unsorted bulk tissue, was used to co-extract RNA and DNA. Sequencing was done on a sample of liver tumor tissue from sampling region 2. Subset defined: tumor region T2, inferior pole. These receptors were taken from a man aged 35 to 55 with primary liver carcinoma and hepatitis B virus infection.

Turning to this clonotype: The germline gene is not matched at one end of the junction; a read error may be the cause. The CDR3 bases are TGTGTCAGCAGTTTAGTCGTCGACTATGGCTACACCTTC. It encodes CVSSLVVDYGYTF. The chain is built from TRBV12-3 or TRBV12-4 and TRBJ1-2; no reliable D call. The CDR3 sequence is 13 residues long.

About this clonotype itself: The CDR3 ends on some other residue instead of the conserved phenylalanine or tryptophan, so this is likely a read error. V gene TRBV6-2 or TRBV6-3 combines with J gene TRBJ1-1; perhaps TRBD1 as D (6 bases). The CDR3 runs 16 residues. CDR1 and CDR2 (germline): MNHEY, SVGEGT. The ends were cut back, 6 bases at V and 1 base at J, with 18 bases in the middle. The CDR3 DNA follows: TGTGCCAGCAGACGAGCCGACAGGTGGGAGAACACTGAAGCTTTCCTT. Translation gives CASRRADRWENTEAFL.

A remark on this clonotype: At one of its ends the junction is not consistent with the germline gene, which may arise from a read error. This chain links TRBV29-1 with TRBJ2-1; D is uncertain. The CDR3 spans 13 residues. CDR1 SQVTM and CDR2 ANQGSEA come from the germline V gene. CDR3 loop: CSAAPEYYNEQFF. CDR3 nucleotides: TGCAGCGCTGCGCCTGAATATTACAATGAGCAGTTTTTC.

This clonotype was seen a handful of times. This rearrangement joins TRBV28 to TRBJ2-1; unclear D gene. V gave up 4 bases and J gave up 8 bases, with 9 bases separating them. CDR1 is MDHEN, CDR2 SYDVKM, per germline. The CDR3 loop spans 12 amino acids. As DNA, the CDR3 is TGTGCCAGCAGTTCCATACTGGATGAGCAGTTCTTC. This translates into CASSSILDEQFF. Filled out from reference TRBV28 and TRBJ2-1, the complete variable domain reads DVKVTQSSRYLVKRTGEKVFLECVQDMDHENMFWYRQDPGLGLRLIYFSYDVKMKEKGDIPEGYSVSREKKERFSLILESASTNQTSMYLCASSSILDEQFFGPGTRLTVL.

Remarks on this clonotype: Mismatch with germline at one junction end may stem from a read error. This chain links TRBV5-5 with TRBJ2-1; a weak D match, TRBD1 (5 bases). This CDR3 region has 15 residues. Germline lookup yields CDR1 SGHKS and CDR2 YYEKEE (reference sequence). CDR3 in amino acids: CASSPGQCSYNEELF. Written as DNA, the CDR3 is TGTGCCAGCAGCCCTGGACAATGTTCCTACAATGAGGAGCTCTTC.

A note on this clonotype: The CDR3 does not close with the conserved phenylalanine or tryptophan, likely indicating a read error. J is TRBJ1-6 and V is TRBV4-1; D possibly corresponds to TRBD1 (6 bases). The germline V gene encodes CDR1 MGHRA and CDR2 YSYEKL. The CDR3 is made up of 15 amino acids. This CDR3 is CSSSQGGGHNSPLHL. The CDR3 nucleotides are TGCTCCAGCAGCCAAGGAGGGGGTCATAATTCACCCCTCCACCTT.

In the case of this clonotype: This sequence may be a read error, since a much larger clone differs from it by one base. The chain recombines TRBV11-1 with TRBJ2-3; D could derive from TRBD1 or TRBD2 (5 bases each). The CDR3 sequence is 19 residues long. Germline values: CDR1 SGHAT, CDR2 FQDESV (reference sequence). CDR3: CDSSSGGSSVGACTDTQYF. CDR3 nucleotides: TGTGACAGCAGCTCTGGGGGAAGCTCTGTTGGAGCCTGCACAGATACGCAGTATTTT.

This chain joins TRBV20-1 and TRBJ1-4, with D perhaps TRBD1 (5 bases). The V gene's germline CDR1 is DFQATT and CDR2 SNEGSKA (reference sequence). This CDR3 spans 14 amino acids. V lost 3 bases and J lost 3, with 11 bases in between. CDR3 bases: TGCAGTGCTAGCCCGGGGGGGGCTAATGAAAAACTGTTTTTT. Its translation is CSASPGGANEKLFF.

This clonotype has just one count. V gene TRBV11-2 combines with J gene TRBJ2-1, with 7 nucleotides matching TRBD2. Germline CDR1 is SGHAT and CDR2 is FQNNGV. This CDR3 is built from 16 residues. Unmatched junction bases numbered 9, after V lost 0 bases and J lost 7 bases. The CDR3 nucleotides are TGTGCCAGCAGCTTAGAGCTCCATGCGGGAGTGAATGAGCAGTTCTTC. Its translation is CASSLELHAGVNEQFF.

This chain joins TRBV6-5 and TRBJ2-5; D perhaps matches TRBD2 (6 bases). The germline gives CDR1 MNHEY, CDR2 SVGAGI. The CDR3 consists of 14 residues. The DNA for the CDR3 is TGTACCAACAGTTACGGAGGGATCCAAGAGACCCAGTACTTC. This gives the protein CTNSYGGIQETQYF.

The chain carries TRBV29-1 and TRBJ2-7; either TRBD1 or TRBD2 may supply D (5 bases each). The germline CDR1 and CDR2 sequences are SQVTM and ANQGSEA. The CDR3 has 13 amino acids. V was pared by 4 bases and J by 5 bases, with 15 bases between. CDR3 amino acids: CSVAWGKYDEQYF. CDR3 DNA: TGCAGCGTTGCCTGGGGGAAGTACGACGAGCAGTACTTC.

As concerns this clonotype: At one of its ends the junction is not consistent with the germline gene, which may arise from a read error. This sequence joins TRBV7-9 and TRBJ1-2, with no clear D. Germline V CDR1 and CDR2: SEHNR, FQNEAQ (reference sequence). The CDR3 is made up of 16 amino acids. The CDR3 region is CTSSPEGRLSQYSYTF. CDR3 nucleotides: TGTACCAGCAGCCCTGAGGGCAGACTGTCCCAGTATAGCTACACCTTC.

This clonotype has ten or more counts. The rearrangement links TRBV4-2 to TRBJ2-5; D gene unclear. V dropped 0 bases and J dropped 5 bases, with 13 bases sitting between them. Germline-derived CDR1 and CDR2 are LGHNA and YNFKEQ. CDR3 length: 15 amino acids. The CDR3 nucleotides read TGTGCCAGCAGCCAAGACCTGGGATCGGTGGAGACCCAGTACTTC. Translation: CASSQDLGSVETQYF.

This clonotype was observed many times. This sequence joins TRBV5-1 and TRBJ2-5; the D gene is possibly TRBD1 (6 bases). Germline V gene lookup returns CDR1 SGHRS and CDR2 YFSETQ. Trimming left V 0 bases short and J 5 bases short, with 11 bases between. The CDR3 extends over 14 amino acids. CDR3 region: CASSLGDNAETQYF. CDR3 DNA: TGCGCCAGCAGCTTGGGGGACAACGCGGAGACCCAGTACTTC.

Points on this clonotype: The junction and the germline gene differ at one end; a read error may be behind it. V is TRBV6-2 or TRBV6-3 and J is TRBJ2-7, with D perhaps matching TRBD2 (6 bases). Germline V CDR1 and CDR2: MNHEY, SVGEGT. CDR3 length equals 15 residues. The CDR3, as DNA: TGCGCCAGCTGTTACGGAGGGGTCCGATCCTACGAGCAGTACTTC. Its protein is CASCYGGVRSYEQYF.

The gene calls are TRBV29-1 and TRBJ2-3; D not resolved. Germline V lookup: CDR1 SQVTM, CDR2 ANQGSEA. The length of the CDR3 is 12 residues. With 7 bases removed from V and 2 bases from J, the gap between germline ends came to 10 bases. Here the CDR3 DNA reads TGCAGCGCCCTGCTATCCACAGATACGCAGTATTTT. It is translated as CSALLSTDTQYF.

With respect to this clonotype: A single base separates this from a much larger clone, so it may be a read error. No conserved phenylalanine or tryptophan is present at the end of the CDR3, so a read error is the likely explanation. This rearrangement joins TRBV11-1 to TRBJ2-7; 7 bases match TRBD1. The CDR3 sequence is 13 residues long. In germline, CDR1 is SGHAT, CDR2 FQDESV (reference sequence). After removal of 3 bases from V and 3 bases from J, the junction contained 2 bases not matched to a gene. The CDR3 coding sequence is TGTGCCAGCAGCTTCGGGGACAGCTACGAGCAGTACATC. As protein: CASSFGDSYEQYI.

In regard to this clonotype: An end of the junction does not agree with germline; a read error may underlie this. The J gene is TRBJ2-1, the V gene TRBV4-3; no firm D call. The CDR3 runs 16 residues. Germline loops: CDR1 LGHNA, CDR2 YSLEER. CDR3 in DNA: TGCGCCAGCTGCCAATTCCCTCCCCCGGCGGACAATGAGCAGTTCTTC. Translation gives CASCQFPPPADNEQFF.

About this clonotype itself: This may be a read error: a much more frequent sequence differs by one nucleotide. V usage is TRBV7-9 and J usage is TRBJ2-5; 9 positions agree with TRBD2. The CDR3 loop spans 15 amino acids. The V gene's germline CDR1 is SEHNR and CDR2 FQNEAQ (reference sequence). DNA for the CDR3: TGTGCCAGCAGCAGGACTAGCGAGGGCCTAGAGAACCAGTACTTC. Residues: CASSRTSEGLENQYF.

About this clonotype: This clone may be a read error of a much larger clone one base away. The chain is built from TRBV28 and TRBJ2-2; possibly TRBD1 for D (6 bases). The CDR3 is made up of 13 amino acids. CDR1 is MDHEN and CDR2 is SYDVKM in the germline V gene. Trimming pared 8 bases from V and 6 bases from J, leaving 13 bases between. The CDR3 region has the DNA TGTGCCAGCGAGATAGGGGGAGCCGGGGAGCTGTTTTTT. Translation gives CASEIGGAGELFF. The full variable domain, in which reference TRBV28 and TRBJ2-2 provide the parts outside the CDR3, is DVKVTQSSRYLVKRTGEKVFLECVQDMDHENMFWYRQDPGLGLRLIYFSYDVKMKEKGDIPEGYSVSREKKERFSLILESASTNQTSMYLCASEIGGAGELFFGEGSRLTVL.

The sample holds many counts of this clonotype. V and J are TRBV6-2 or TRBV6-3 and TRBJ2-1; no clear D. This CDR3 comprises 14 residues. The germline V gene has CDR1 MNHEY and CDR2 SVGEGT. V lost 2 bases to trimming and J lost 10 bases, with 15 bases between them. DNA for the CDR3: TGTGCCAGCAGTTACGGGCCTTATAGCAGGGAGCAGTTCTTC. It codes for CASSYGPYSREQFF.

J is TRBJ2-2 and V is TRBV29-1, with D maybe TRBD1 (5 bases). The CDR3 length is 13 residues. The germline CDR1 and CDR2 sequences are SQVTM and ANQGSEA. Trimming took 4 bases from V and 2 from J, leaving 8 bases between them. CDR3 sequence: CSVVDSNTGELFF. Here the CDR3 DNA reads TGCAGCGTTGTTGACAGTAACACCGGGGAGCTGTTTTTT.

The rearrangement joins TRBV28 to TRBJ2-2; 9 bases are a match to TRBD1. J gave up 7 bases and V 8 bases, and 11 bases lay outside the gene matches. This CDR3 comprises 15 residues. Germline V gene lookup returns CDR1 MDHEN and CDR2 SYDVKM. The CDR3 loop is CASGPGQGSIGELFF. As DNA, the CDR3 is TGTGCCAGCGGCCCAGGACAGGGGTCTATCGGGGAGCTGTTTTTT.

As concerns this clonotype: A much larger clone sits a single nucleotide away, making a read error possible. In DNA form, the CDR3 reads TGTGCCAGCAAATTGGGACAGATCTGCGAGCAGTACTTC. It encodes CASKLGQICEQYF. The V and J genes are TRBV28 and TRBJ2-7; 7 bases align to TRBD1. The CDR3 is 13 residues long. Germline V lookup: CDR1 MDHEN, CDR2 SYDVKM. V trimming: 7 bases; J trimming: 6 bases; junction bases outside the gene matches: 9. Supplemented by reference TRBV28 and TRBJ2-7, the full variable domain reads DVKVTQSSRYLVKRTGEKVFLECVQDMDHENMFWYRQDPGLGLRLIYFSYDVKMKEKGDIPEGYSVSREKKERFSLILESASTNQTSMYLCASKLGQICEQYFGPGTRLTVT.

The genes are TRBV11-1 and TRBJ2-5; a weak D match, TRBD2 (5 bases). CDR3 length: 15 residues. V was shortened by 3 bases and J by 5 bases, with 16 bases between the two germline ends. CDR1 and CDR2 from the germline V gene are SGHAT and FQDESV (reference sequence). Written as DNA, the CDR3 is TGTGCCAGCAGCTTCTACTCGGGGTCTAGCGAGACCCAGTACTTC. Translated: CASSFYSGSSETQYF. The full variable domain, completed using reference TRBV11-1 and TRBJ2-5, is EAEVAQSPRYKITEKSQAVAFWCDPISGHATLYWYRQILGQGPELLVQFQDESVVDDSQLPKDRFSAERLKGVDSTLKIQPAELGDSAMYLCASSFYSGSSETQYFGPGTRLLVL.